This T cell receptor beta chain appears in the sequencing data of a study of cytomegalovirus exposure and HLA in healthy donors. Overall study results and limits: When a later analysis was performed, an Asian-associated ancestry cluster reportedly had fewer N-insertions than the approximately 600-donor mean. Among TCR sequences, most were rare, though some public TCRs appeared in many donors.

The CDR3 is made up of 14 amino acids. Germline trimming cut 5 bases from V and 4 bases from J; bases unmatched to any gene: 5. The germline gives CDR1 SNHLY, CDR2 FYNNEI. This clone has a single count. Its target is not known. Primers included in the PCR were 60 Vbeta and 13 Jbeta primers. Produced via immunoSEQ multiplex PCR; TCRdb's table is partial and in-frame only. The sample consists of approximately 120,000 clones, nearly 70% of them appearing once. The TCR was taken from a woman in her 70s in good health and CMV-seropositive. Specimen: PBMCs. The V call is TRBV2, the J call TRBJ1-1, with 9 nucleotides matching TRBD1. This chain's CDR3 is CASSFLDRGTEAFF. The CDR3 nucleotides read TGTGCCAGCAGTTTCTTGGACAGGGGCACTGAAGCTTTCTTT.